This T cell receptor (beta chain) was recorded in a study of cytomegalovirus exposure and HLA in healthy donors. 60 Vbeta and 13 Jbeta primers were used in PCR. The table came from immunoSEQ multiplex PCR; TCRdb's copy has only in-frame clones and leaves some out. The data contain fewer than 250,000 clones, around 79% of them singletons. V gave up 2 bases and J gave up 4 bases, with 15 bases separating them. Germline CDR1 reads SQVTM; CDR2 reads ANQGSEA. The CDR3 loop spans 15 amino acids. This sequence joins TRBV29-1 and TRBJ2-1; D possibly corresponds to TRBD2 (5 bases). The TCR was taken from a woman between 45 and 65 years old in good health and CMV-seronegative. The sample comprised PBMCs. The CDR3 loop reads CSVESRRQQYNEQFF. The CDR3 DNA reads TGCAGCGTTGAATCTCGGAGGCAGCAATACAATGAGCAGTTCTTC.